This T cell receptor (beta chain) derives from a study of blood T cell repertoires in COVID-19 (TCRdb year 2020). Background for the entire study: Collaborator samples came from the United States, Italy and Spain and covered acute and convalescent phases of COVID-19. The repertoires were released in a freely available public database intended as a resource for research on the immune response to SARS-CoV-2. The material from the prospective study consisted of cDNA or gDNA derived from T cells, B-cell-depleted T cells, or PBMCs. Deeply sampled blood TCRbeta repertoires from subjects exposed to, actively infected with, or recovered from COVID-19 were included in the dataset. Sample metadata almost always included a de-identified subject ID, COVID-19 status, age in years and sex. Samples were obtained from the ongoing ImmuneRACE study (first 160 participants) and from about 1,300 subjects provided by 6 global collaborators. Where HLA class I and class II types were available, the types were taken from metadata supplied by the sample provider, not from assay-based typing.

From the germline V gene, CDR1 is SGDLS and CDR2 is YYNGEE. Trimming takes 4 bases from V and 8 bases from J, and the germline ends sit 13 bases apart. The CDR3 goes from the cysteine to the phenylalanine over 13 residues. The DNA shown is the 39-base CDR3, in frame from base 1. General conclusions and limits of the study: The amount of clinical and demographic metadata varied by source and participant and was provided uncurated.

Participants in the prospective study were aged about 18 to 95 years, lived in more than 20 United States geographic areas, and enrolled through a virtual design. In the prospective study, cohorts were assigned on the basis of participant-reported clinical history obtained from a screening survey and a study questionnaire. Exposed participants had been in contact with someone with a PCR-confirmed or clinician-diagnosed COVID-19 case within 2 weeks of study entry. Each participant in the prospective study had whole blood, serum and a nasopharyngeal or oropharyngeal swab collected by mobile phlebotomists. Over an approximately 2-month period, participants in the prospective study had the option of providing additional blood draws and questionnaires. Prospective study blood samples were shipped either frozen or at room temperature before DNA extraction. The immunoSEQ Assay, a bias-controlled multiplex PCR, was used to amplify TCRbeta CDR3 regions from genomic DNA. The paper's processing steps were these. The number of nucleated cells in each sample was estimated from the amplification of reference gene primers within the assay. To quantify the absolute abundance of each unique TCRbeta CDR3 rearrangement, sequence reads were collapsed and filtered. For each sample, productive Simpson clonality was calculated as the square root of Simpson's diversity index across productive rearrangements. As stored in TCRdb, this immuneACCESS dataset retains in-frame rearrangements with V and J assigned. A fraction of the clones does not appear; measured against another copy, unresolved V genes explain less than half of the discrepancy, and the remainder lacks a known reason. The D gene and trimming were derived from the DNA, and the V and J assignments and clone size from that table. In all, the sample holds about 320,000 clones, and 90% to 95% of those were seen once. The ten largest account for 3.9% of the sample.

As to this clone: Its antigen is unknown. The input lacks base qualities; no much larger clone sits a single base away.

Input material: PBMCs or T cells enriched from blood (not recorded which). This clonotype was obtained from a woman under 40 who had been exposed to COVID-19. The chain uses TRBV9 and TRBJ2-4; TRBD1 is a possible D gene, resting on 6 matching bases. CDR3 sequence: CASSRQDTDIQYF. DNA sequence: TGTGCCAGCAGCCGACAGGACACGGACATTCAGTACTTC.